Listed below are T cell receptor beta chains from one sample, sequenced in a study of T-cell reconstitution after alpha-beta-depleted transplantation in children. TCRdb called the PCR reads again in MiXCR, with one record for every CDR3 protein. The sample lists about 1,000,000 distinct CDR3 sequences, around 30% occurring once. Here the sequenced sample was PBMCs, mostly from graft donor cells, taken 360 days after TCRalphabeta/CD19-depleted stem cell transplant. The receptors come from a boy under three years old who had a stem cell transplant for SCID, so the T cells may come from the graft donor. CDR3s include the opening cysteine and the closing phenylalanine or tryptophan. The order of the fields is clone size, V gene, J gene, D gene, CDR3 protein, CDR3 DNA. D genes are given only for firm matches. Only part of the rows carry a size: once, few, many, or a class if the clone is expanded.

size: NA
V: TRBV6-5
J: TRBJ2-2
D: TRBD1
CDR3: CASSSRGRITGELFF
DNA: TGTGCCAGCAGTTCCAGGGGGCGCATCACCGGGGAGCTGTTTTTT

size: NA
V: TRBV5-6
J: TRBJ2-7
D: NA
CDR3: CASSFSLSLEQYF
DNA: TGTGCCAGCAGCTTTAGCCTCTCTCTCGAGCAGTACTTC

size: NA
V: TRBV29-1
J: TRBJ2-7
D: TRBD2
CDR3: CSVEGPGRNEQYF
DNA: TGCAGCGTTGAAGGCCCCGGGAGGAACGAGCAGTACTTC

size: few
V: TRBV20-1
J: TRBJ2-5
D: NA
CDR3: CSASPGLIQETQYF
DNA: TGCAGTGCTAGCCCGGGACTCATCCAAGAGACCCAGTACTTC

size: few
V: TRBV6-1
J: TRBJ1-2
D: NA
CDR3: CASSSTGKQGHYGYTF
DNA: TGTGCCAGCAGCTCTACCGGGAAACAGGGTCACTATGGCTACACCTTC

size: once
V: TRBV7-6
J: TRBJ2-2
D: TRBD1
CDR3: CASSSTGTGFGELFF
DNA: TGTGCCAGCAGCTCAACCGGGACAGGGTTCGGGGAGCTGTTTTTT

size: NA
V: TRBV7-2
J: TRBJ1-1
D: NA
CDR3: CASSKIQGWGTEAFF
DNA: TGTGCCAGCAGCAAAATTCAGGGGTGGGGGACTGAAGCTTTCTTT

size: NA
V: TRBV20-1
J: TRBJ1-1
D: NA
CDR3: CSAGPNFWTAHVRDTEAFF
DNA: TGCAGTGCTGGACCTAATTTCTGGACAGCCCACGTTCGGGACACTGAAGCTTTCTTT

size: NA
V: TRBV9
J: TRBJ2-5
D: NA
CDR3: CASSESSEESETQYF
DNA: TGTGCCAGCAGCGAATCTAGCGAAGAATCGGAGACCCAGTACTTC

size: NA
V: TRBV6-5
J: TRBJ1-6
D: NA
CDR3: CASSYSLASYNSPLHF
DNA: TGTGCCAGCAGTTACTCGCTAGCCTCCTATAATTCACCCCTCCACTTT

size: NA
V: TRBV5-1
J: TRBJ1-4
D: TRBD1
CDR3: CASSAETGQINEKLFF
DNA: TGCGCCAGCAGCGCAGAGACAGGGCAAATTAATGAAAAACTGTTTTTT

size: NA
V: TRBV3-1
J: TRBJ2-3
D: NA
CDR3: CASSQGRVGDTQYF
DNA: TGTGCCAGCAGCCAAGGAAGGGTAGGAGATACGCAGTATTTT

size: NA
V: TRBV4-2
J: TRBJ2-1
D: NA
CDR3: CASSQGGAYEQFF
DNA: TGTGCCAGCAGCCAAGGGGGGGCCTACGAGCAGTTCTTC